This is a list of T cell receptor beta chains from one sample in a study of blood T cell repertoires in COVID-19. Some clones are missing from TCRdb's copy, which holds only in-frame ones; the method was immunoSEQ multiplex PCR. The sample records hundreds of thousands of clones, around 87% being singletons. The specimen sequenced was peripheral blood. The receptors stem from a man between 65 and 85 years old with acute or convalescent COVID-19. Both conserved end residues are part of each CDR3. The D gene is left open where the match is weak. A row's size may be missing; if present it is once, few, many or a size class.

CASSYLEGTGNYEQYF	TGTGCCAGCAGTTACCTCGAGGGGACAGGCAACTACGAGCAGTACTTC	TRBD1	TRBV28	TRBJ2-7	once
CASSLEGLAGAGTDTQYF	TGCGCCAGCAGCTTGGAGGGACTAGCGGGGGCGGGAACAGATACGCAGTATTTT	TRBD2	TRBV5-1	TRBJ2-3	-
CASSDRGLRETQYF	TGTGCCAGCAGCGACAGGGGGCTCAGAGAGACCCAGTACTTC	TRBD1	TRBV7-2	TRBJ2-5	-
CASSHLVSYEQYF	TGTGCCAGCAGCCACCTAGTTTCCTACGAGCAGTACTTC	-	TRBV5-6	TRBJ2-7	-
CASSQGTRGEQFF	TGTGCCAGCAGCCAAGGGACTAGAGGTGAGCAGTTCTTC	TRBD2	TRBV3-1/TRBV3-2	TRBJ2-1	-
CASSQDGRGGGATNEKLFF	TGCGCCAGCAGCCAAGATGGGAGGGGCGGGGGCGCAACTAATGAAAAACTGTTTTTT	-	TRBV4-3	TRBJ1-4	-
CASRSAGFSSYNEQFF	TGTGCCAGCAGGTCTGCAGGGTTTAGCTCCTACAATGAGCAGTTCTTC	-	TRBV28	TRBJ2-1	-
CASSPRTGEHYGYTF	TGTGCCAGCTCACCACGTACGGGTGAGCACTATGGCTACACCTTC	-	TRBV18	TRBJ1-2	-
CASTLGDAGGSSYEQYF	TGTGCCAGCACCCTAGGGGACGCGGGAGGGAGCTCCTACGAGCAGTACTTC	TRBD2	TRBV28	TRBJ2-7	-
CASSLSAGTGLTDTQYF	TGTGCCAGCAGCTTGTCTGCCGGGACAGGCCTCACAGATACGCAGTATTTT	TRBD1	TRBV5-4	TRBJ2-3	few
CAGSGYNEQFF	TGTGCCGGTAGCGGATACAATGAGCAGTTCTTC	-	TRBV2	TRBJ2-1	-
CASRVNSGPAYEQYF	TGCGCCAGCAGGGTCAATAGCGGGCCCGCCTACGAGCAGTACTTC	TRBD2	TRBV10-2	TRBJ2-7	few